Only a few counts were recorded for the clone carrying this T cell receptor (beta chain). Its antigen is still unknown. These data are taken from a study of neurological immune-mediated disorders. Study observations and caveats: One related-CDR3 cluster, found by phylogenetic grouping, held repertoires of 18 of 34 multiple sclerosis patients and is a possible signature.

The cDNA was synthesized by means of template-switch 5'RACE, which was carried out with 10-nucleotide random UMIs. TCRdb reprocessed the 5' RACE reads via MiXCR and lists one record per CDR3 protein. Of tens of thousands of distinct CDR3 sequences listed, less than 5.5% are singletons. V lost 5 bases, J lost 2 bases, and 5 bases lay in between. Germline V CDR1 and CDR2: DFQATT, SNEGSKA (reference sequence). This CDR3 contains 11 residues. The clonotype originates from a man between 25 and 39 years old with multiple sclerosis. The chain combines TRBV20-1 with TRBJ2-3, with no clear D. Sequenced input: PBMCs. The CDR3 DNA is TGCAGTGCTTACCACACAGATACGCAGTATTTT. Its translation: CSAYHTDTQYF.